What follows is one T cell receptor (beta chain) and its context. Its antigen remains unknown. Germline V gene lookup returns CDR1 MNHEY and CDR2 SMNVEV (reference sequence). This CDR3 region has 17 residues. V was shortened by 5 bases and J by 2 bases, with 20 bases between the two germline ends. This specimen comes from a study of T cell responses to AZD1222 COVID-19 vaccine. Notes on the study in general: Dominant at 160-218 and 743-854, vaccine-associated CD4 TCRs also spanned spike.

The table came from immunoSEQ multiplex PCR; TCRdb's copy has only in-frame clones and leaves some out. The table has some 120,000 clones, around 89% seen once. The rearrangement joins TRBV27 to TRBJ2-3, with D unclear. The sequence was collected from an adult in good health. Specimen: peripheral blood, collected on day 0 of MenACWY control vaccination. CDR3 sequence reads: CASSPTPAPFVTDTQYF. DNA for the CDR3: TGTGCCAGCAGTCCCACCCCGGCGCCCTTTGTCACAGATACGCAGTATTTT.